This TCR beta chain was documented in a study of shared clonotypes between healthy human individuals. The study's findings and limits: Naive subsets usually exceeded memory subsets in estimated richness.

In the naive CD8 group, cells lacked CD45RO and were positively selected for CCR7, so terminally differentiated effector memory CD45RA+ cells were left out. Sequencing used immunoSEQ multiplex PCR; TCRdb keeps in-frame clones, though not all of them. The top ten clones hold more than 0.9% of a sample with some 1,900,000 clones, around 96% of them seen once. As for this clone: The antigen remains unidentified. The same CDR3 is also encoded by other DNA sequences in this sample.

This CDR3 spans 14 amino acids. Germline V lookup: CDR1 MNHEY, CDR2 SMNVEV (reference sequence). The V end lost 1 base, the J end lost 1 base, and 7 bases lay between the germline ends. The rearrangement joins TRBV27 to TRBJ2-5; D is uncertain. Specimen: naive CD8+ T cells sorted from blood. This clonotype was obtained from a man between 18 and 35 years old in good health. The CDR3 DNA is TGTGCCAGCAGTTTATTGGGGTTCCAAGAGACCCAGTACTTC. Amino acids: CASSLLGFQETQYF.